A single sample gave rise to the 2 T cell receptor beta chains below, sequenced in a study of shared clonotypes between healthy human individuals. In the naive CD8 group, cells lacked CD45RO and were positively selected for CCR7, so terminally differentiated effector memory CD45RA+ cells were left out. Clones were sequenced by immunoSEQ multiplex PCR, and TCRdb holds only the in-frame ones, with some missing. Among nearly 2 million clones, roughly 95% were seen once, and the ten largest hold under 1.5%. Sequenced sample: naive CD8+ T cells sorted from blood. Receptors were obtained from a man aged 18 to 29 in good health.

To note about this clone: The same CDR3 also results from other DNA sequences found in this sample. The CDR3 bases are TGTGCCAGTAGCCTAGACAGTACCTACGAGCAGTACTTC. Residues: CASSLDSTYEQYF. V usage is TRBV19 and J usage is TRBJ2-7; D may be TRBD1 (5 bases). Trimming cost V 6 bases and J 2 bases, with 11 bases left between them. The CDR3 is made up of 13 amino acids. Germline V gene sequence: CDR1 LNHDA, CDR2 SQIVND (reference sequence).

The chain is built from TRBV4-1 and TRBJ1-3; D is ambiguous. This CDR3 has 14 amino acids. V was trimmed by 1 base and J by 8 bases, leaving 12 bases between them. CDR1 and CDR2 (germline): MGHRA, YSYEKL. CDR3 coding DNA: TGCGCCAGCAGCCAAGGGGGAAGATTAGACACCATATATTTT. This translates into CASSQGGRLDTIYF.